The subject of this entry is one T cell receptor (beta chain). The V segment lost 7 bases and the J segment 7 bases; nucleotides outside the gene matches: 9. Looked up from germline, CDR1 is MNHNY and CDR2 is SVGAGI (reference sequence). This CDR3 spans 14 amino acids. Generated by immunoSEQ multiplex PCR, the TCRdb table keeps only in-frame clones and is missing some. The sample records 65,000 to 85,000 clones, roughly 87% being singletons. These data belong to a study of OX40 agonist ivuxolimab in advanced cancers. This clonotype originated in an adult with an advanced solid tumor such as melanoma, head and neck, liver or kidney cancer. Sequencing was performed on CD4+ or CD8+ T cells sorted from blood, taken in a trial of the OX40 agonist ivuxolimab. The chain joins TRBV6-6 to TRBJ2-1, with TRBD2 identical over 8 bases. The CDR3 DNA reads TGTGCCAGCACAGCGGGAGCAGTGGTAAATGAGCAGTTCTTC. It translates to CASTAGAVVNEQFF.